This T cell receptor (beta chain) was identified in a study of tumor-infiltrating lymphocytes in primary liver carcinoma. The table lists this clonotype with many counts. Unsorted bulk tissue of about 18-32 mg yielded co-extracted RNA and DNA. Germline CDR1 and CDR2: DFQATT and SNEGSKA (reference sequence). This CDR3 is 13 amino acids long. V lost 3 bases and J 0 bases, leaving 6 bases between the germline ends. TCR beta cDNA was made from roughly 450 ng total RNA with a constant-region primer. Slightly modified ARM-PCR, run as three nested multiplex PCR rounds, produced the TCR beta libraries. Use of TRBV1-TRBV30 forward primers with a C-beta reverse primer characterized the first two PCR rounds, which lasted about 9 cycles each. MiXCR, applied by TCRdb to the multiplex PCR reads, yields one record per CDR3 protein. The sample carries around 40,000 distinct CDR3 sequences, about three quarters recorded once.

The receptor's source is a man aged 40-55 years with primary liver carcinoma and hepatitis B virus infection. The rearrangement uses TRBV20-1 and TRBJ1-5; D is uncertain. The source material was liver tumor tissue from sampling region 2. Sample subset: tumor region T2, inferior pole. For the CDR3, the DNA is TGCAGTGCTAGGGCTTATAGCAATCAGCCCCAGCATTTT. Its translation: CSARAYSNQPQHF.